The 15 T cell receptor beta chains given below trace back to one sample, sequenced in a study of OX40 agonist ivuxolimab in advanced cancers. Using immunoSEQ multiplex PCR, the repertoire was profiled, and TCRdb retains in-frame clones only, with some absent. The sample includes 82,000 or so clones, around 85% of them seen just once. The sample in question was CD4+ or CD8+ T cells sorted from blood, obtained in a trial of the OX40 agonist ivuxolimab. The receptors derive from an adult with an advanced solid tumor such as melanoma, head and neck, liver or kidney cancer.

The chain carries TRBV7-9 and TRBJ2-5; 11 nucleotides agree with TRBD2. V lost 5 bases to trimming and J lost 3 bases; unmatched junction nucleotides: 2. CDR1 SEHNR and CDR2 FQNEAQ come from the germline V gene (reference sequence). This CDR3 has 14 residues. DNA of the CDR3: TGTGCCAGCAGCAAGACTAGCGGGGAAGAGACCCAGTACTTC. Translation: CASSKTSGEETQYF.

This chain links TRBV21-1 with TRBJ1-5; the table's D call, TRBD1, has no DNA check behind it. TRBV21-1 is a pseudogene segment. CDR3 length: 14 amino acids. CDR3 bases: TGTGCCAGCTCCGGGACAGGGGGCGATCAGCCCCAGCATTTT. Residues: CASSGTGGDQPQHF.

The chain recombines TRBV9 with TRBJ2-1; 9 bases align to TRBD1. Per the germline V gene, CDR1 is SGDLS and CDR2 is YYNGEE. CDR3 length: 16 amino acids. The V gene end was trimmed by 4 bases and the J gene end by 6 bases; junction bases not matched to a gene: 11. The CDR3 bases are TGTGCCAGCAGCAGACACGACCGGGACAGGGTCAATGAGCAGTTCTTC. Encoded protein: CASSRHDRDRVNEQFF. The full variable domain, rest sourced from reference TRBV9 and TRBJ2-1, is DSGVTQTPKHLITATGQRVTLRCSPRSGDLSVYWYQQSLDQGLQFLIQYYNGEERAKGNILERFSAQQFPDLHSELNLSSLELGDSALYFCASSRHDRDRVNEQFFGPGTRLTVL.

The chain couples TRBV2 to TRBJ1-1; 8 nucleotides align to TRBD1. Germline V gene sequence: CDR1 SNHLY, CDR2 FYNNEI. J lost 8 bases, V lost 11 bases, and 10 bases had no gene match. The CDR3 loop spans 12 amino acids. The CDR3 sequence: CAGGQGFTEAFF. CDR3 bases: TGTGCCGGTGGACAGGGCTTTACGGAAGCTTTCTTT. The full variable domain, completed using reference TRBV2 and TRBJ1-1, is EPEVTQTPSHQVTQMGQEVILRCVPISNHLYFYWYRQILGQKVEFLVSFYNNEISEKSEIFDDQFSVERPDGSNFTLKIRSTKLEDSAMYFCAGGQGFTEAFFGQGTRLTVV.

The chain couples TRBV6-5 to TRBJ1-3; D is ambiguous. V lost 4 bases and J 0 bases, leaving 10 bases between the germline ends. The CDR3 consists of 15 residues. Germline V lookup: CDR1 MNHEY, CDR2 SVGAGI. The DNA for the CDR3 is TGTGCCAGCAGTTTGGGTGGGGACTCTGGAAACACCATATATTTT. Translation: CASSLGGDSGNTIYF.

The chain is built from TRBV6-5 and TRBJ1-6, with D perhaps TRBD1 (5 bases). CDR1 is MNHEY, CDR2 SVGAGI, per germline. Trimming shortened V by 6 bases and J by 10 bases, and 19 bases separated the two germline ends. The CDR3 is made up of 15 amino acids. The DNA for the CDR3 is TGTGCCAGCAGCCGAGCGGGGCTGCGGGAGTCACCCCTCCACTTT. Encoded protein: CASSRAGLRESPLHF.

The V and J genes are TRBV5-1 and TRBJ2-7, with 11 nucleotides matching TRBD2. The CDR3 runs 16 residues. Germline V gene lookup returns CDR1 SGHRS and CDR2 YFSETQ. The junction had 4 bases not matched to a gene; V was cut back by 2 bases and J by 0 bases. CDR3: CASSFPSGGSSYEQYF. The CDR3 nucleotides are TGCGCCAGCAGCTTTCCTAGCGGGGGGTCCTCCTACGAGCAGTACTTC.

The V gene is TRBV18, the J gene TRBJ1-6, with D perhaps matching TRBD1 (5 bases). Between the trimmed V and J ends, which lost 5 bases and 7 bases, there was a span of 12 bases. This CDR3 spans 14 amino acids. Germline V gene data show CDR1 as KGHSH and CDR2 as LQKENI. CDR3 DNA: TGTGCCAGCTCATCACGACAGACCAATTCACCCCTCCACTTT. Its translation is CASSSRQTNSPLHF. Together with reference TRBV18 and TRBJ1-6, the CDR3 gives the full variable domain: NAGVMQNPRHLVRRRGQEARLRCSPMKGHSHVYWYRQLPEEGLKFMVYLQKENIIDESGMPKERFSAEFPKEGPSILRIQQVVRGDSAAYFCASSSRQTNSPLHFGNGTRLTVT.

This chain joins TRBV4-2 and TRBJ2-1; 16 bases are shared with TRBD2. Unmatched junction bases numbered 5, after V lost 4 bases and J lost 5 bases. CDR3 length: 17 amino acids. In germline, CDR1 is LGHNA, CDR2 YNFKEQ. The CDR3 reads CASSPGTSGGENNEQFF. The CDR3 nucleotides read TGTGCCAGCAGCCCCGGGACTAGCGGGGGGGAAAACAATGAGCAGTTCTTC.

The rearrangement links TRBV2 to TRBJ1-5, with D hard to call. The CDR3 runs 14 residues. Trimming took 3 bases from V and 0 from J, leaving 6 bases between them. CDR1 SNHLY and CDR2 FYNNEI come from the germline V gene. CDR3 loop: CASSEVNSNQPQHF. In nucleotides, the CDR3 is TGTGCCAGCAGTGAGGTAAATAGCAATCAGCCCCAGCATTTT.

This clone has just a few counts. The chain couples TRBV5-4 to TRBJ1-2; D might be TRBD1 (6 bases). V was pared by 4 bases and J by 5 bases, with 9 bases between. Per germline, CDR1 SGHNT and CDR2 YYREEE (reference sequence). This CDR3 is built from 12 residues. The chain's CDR3 is CASSQDRYGYTF. CDR3 DNA: TGTGCCAGCAGCCAGGACAGATATGGCTACACCTTC.

This clone was detected a few times. DNA for the CDR3: TGCGCCAGCAGCTATTCAGGGGGCTCGGACTATGGCTACACCTTC. Translation gives CASSYSGGSDYGYTF. V usage is TRBV5-1 and J usage is TRBJ1-2, with 8 bases lining up with TRBD1. Germline CDR1 and CDR2: SGHRS and YFSETQ. V shed 3 bases, J shed 3 bases, and the junction held 7 bases outside the gene matches. CDR3 length: 15 amino acids. The variable domain in full, with the rest retrieved from reference TRBV5-1 and TRBJ1-2, is KAGVTQTPRYLIKTRGQQVTLSCSPISGHRSVSWYQQTPGQGLQFLFEYFSETQRNKGNFPGRFSGRQFSNSRSEMNVSTLELGDSALYLCASSYSGGSDYGYTFGSGTRLTVV.

V usage is TRBV5-1 and J usage is TRBJ2-5; 14 bases map to TRBD2. The germline CDR1 and CDR2 sequences are SGHRS and YFSETQ. V was clipped by 6 bases and J by 4 bases; unmatched bases: 8. This CDR3 region has 16 residues. CDR3 residues: CASTLGTSGGGETQYF. CDR3 in DNA: TGCGCCAGCACTCTCGGGACTAGCGGGGGAGGAGAGACCCAGTACTTC.

The chain carries TRBV7-8 and TRBJ2-3; D might be TRBD1 (6 bases). V was trimmed by 5 bases and J by 2 bases, leaving 20 bases between them. CDR1 and CDR2 (germline): SGHVS, FQNEAQ. The CDR3 has 17 amino acids. The CDR3 sequence is CASSPHPRGTPTDTQYF. The CDR3 region has the DNA TGTGCCAGCAGCCCCCATCCCCGTGGGACACCCACAGATACGCAGTATTTT.

There are a few counts of this clone. This chain uses TRBV4-3 with TRBJ1-2, with 7 bases fitting TRBD1. V trimming: 0 bases; J trimming: 4 bases; junction bases outside the gene matches: 8. This CDR3 spans 16 amino acids. Germline V gene lookup returns CDR1 LGHNA and CDR2 YSLEER. The CDR3 coding sequence is TGCGCCAGCAGCCAAGATTTGGCAGGGGGTGTCTATGGCTACACCTTC. As protein: CASSQDLAGGVYGYTF.